A selection of T cell receptor beta chains follows, all from one sample in a study of cytomegalovirus exposure and HLA in healthy donors. TCRdb keeps only in-frame clones here, not all; method: immunoSEQ multiplex PCR. Altogether approximately 130,000 clones are present, 82% being singletons, with the ten largest covering around 8.1%. Sequencing was done on a sample of PBMCs. These receptors originate from a woman between 45 and 65 years old in good health and CMV-seropositive. The CDR3 runs from the conserved cysteine through the conserved F or W. D genes are given only for firm matches. Not every row has a clone size; where given, it reads once, few, many or a size class.

size	V	J	D	DNA	CDR3
NA	TRBV7-2	TRBJ2-3	NA	TGTGCCAGCAGCTTAGGCCGGTCCACAGATACGCAGTATTTT	CASSLGRSTDTQYF
NA	TRBV19	TRBJ1-1	NA	TGTGCCAGTCATAACAGGGCGAACACTGAAGCTTTCTTT	CASHNRANTEAFF
NA	TRBV10-3	TRBJ2-3	TRBD1	TGTGCCACCCGGGACGGACAGGGGGACACAGATACGCAGTATTTT	CATRDGQGDTDTQYF
NA	TRBV4-1	TRBJ2-1	NA	TGCGCCAGCAGCCCCTATCTATTGAACAATGAGCAGTTCTTC	CASSPYLLNNEQFF
NA	TRBV11-2	TRBJ2-2	TRBD2	TGTGCCAGCAGCTTAGCCCCCGGGAGGGGGGGAACCGGGGAGCTGTTTTTT	CASSLAPGRGGTGELFF
NA	TRBV27	TRBJ2-3	TRBD1	TGTGCCAGCAGTCTAGTGGACAGGCTTGGCGATACGCAGTATTTT	CASSLVDRLGDTQYF
NA	TRBV19	TRBJ1-5	TRBD1	TGTGCCAGTAAGCAGGGGGGACCGGCCCAGCATTTT	CASKQGGPAQHF
NA	TRBV21-1	TRBJ1-5	NA	TGTGCCAGCAGCAAAGAGGACAGGGGGCAGGATCAGCCCCAGCATTTT	CASSKEDRGQDQPQHF
NA	TRBV6-6	TRBJ1-5	TRBD1	TGTGCCAGCAGTTACGAACAGGGGGAGGGTCAGCCCCAGCATTTT	CASSYEQGEGQPQHF
NA	TRBV28	TRBJ1-6	NA	TGTGCCAGCAGTTTTTATGGCAGTTCTTATTCACCCCTCCACTTT	CASSFYGSSYSPLHF
NA	TRBV7-2	TRBJ2-5	NA	TGTGCCAGCAGCCAAGGGGGTTTTACGACCCAGTACTTC	CASSQGGFTTQYF
NA	TRBV5-4	TRBJ2-5	TRBD2	TGTGCCAGCAGCCTCGGCGGGGCTAGCGGCGATACCCACCAAGAGACCCAGTACTTC	CASSLGGASGDTHQETQYF
medium-sized	TRBV4-2	TRBJ1-1	TRBD1	TGTGCCAGCAGCCAAGGCTCGGACAGGGCTGGAGCTTTCTTT	CASSQGSDRAGAFF
NA	TRBV6-5	TRBJ1-6	NA	TGTGCCAGCACCCGACAGGAACCGGATTCACCCCTCCACTTT	CASTRQEPDSPLHF
NA	TRBV7-8	TRBJ2-5	TRBD2	TGTGCCAGCAGCTTTCCCAGAGGACTAGCGGGGACAGAAGAGACCCAGTACTTC	CASSFPRGLAGTEETQYF